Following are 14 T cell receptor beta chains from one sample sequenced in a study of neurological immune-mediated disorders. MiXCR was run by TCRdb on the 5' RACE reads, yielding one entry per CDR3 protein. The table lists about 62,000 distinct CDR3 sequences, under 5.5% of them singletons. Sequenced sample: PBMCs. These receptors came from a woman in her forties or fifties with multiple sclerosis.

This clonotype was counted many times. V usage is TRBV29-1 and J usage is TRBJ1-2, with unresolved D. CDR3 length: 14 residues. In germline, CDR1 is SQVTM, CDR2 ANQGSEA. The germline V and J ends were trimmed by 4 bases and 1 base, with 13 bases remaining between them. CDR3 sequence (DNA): TGCAGCGTTGGTCATCCAGGTTTTAACTATGGCTACACCTTC. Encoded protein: CSVGHPGFNYGYTF.

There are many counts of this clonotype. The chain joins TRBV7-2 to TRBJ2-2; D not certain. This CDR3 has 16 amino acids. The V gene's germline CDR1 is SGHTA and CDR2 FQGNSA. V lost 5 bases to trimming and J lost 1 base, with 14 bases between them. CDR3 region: CASSESVRRNTGELFF. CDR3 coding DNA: TGTGCCAGCAGCGAGTCGGTTCGCAGGAACACCGGGGAGCTGTTTTTT.

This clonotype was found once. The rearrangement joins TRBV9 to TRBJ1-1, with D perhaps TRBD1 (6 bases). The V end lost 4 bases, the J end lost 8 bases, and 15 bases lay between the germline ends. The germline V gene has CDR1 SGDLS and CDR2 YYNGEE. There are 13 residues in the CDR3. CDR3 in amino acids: CASSTHRDGEAFF. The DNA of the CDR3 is TGTGCCAGCAGCACACACAGGGACGGGGAAGCTTTCTTT.

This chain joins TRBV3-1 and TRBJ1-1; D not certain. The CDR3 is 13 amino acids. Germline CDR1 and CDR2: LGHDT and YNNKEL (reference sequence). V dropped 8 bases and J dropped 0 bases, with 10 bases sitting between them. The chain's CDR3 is CASSRELNTEAFF. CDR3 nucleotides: TGTGCCAGCTCCCGTGAACTGAACACTGAAGCTTTCTTT.

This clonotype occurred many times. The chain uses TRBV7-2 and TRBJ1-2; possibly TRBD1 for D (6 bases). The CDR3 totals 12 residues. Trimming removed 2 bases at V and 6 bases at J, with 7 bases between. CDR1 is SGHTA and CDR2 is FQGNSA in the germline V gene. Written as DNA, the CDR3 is TGTGCCAGCAGCTTACAGGGGAATGGCTACACCTTC. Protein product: CASSLQGNGYTF.

This CDR3 is CASSHDTSGANVLTF. The CDR3 DNA reads TGTGCCAGCAGCCATGACACCTCTGGGGCCAACGTCCTGACTTTC. The genes are TRBV6-2 or TRBV6-3 and TRBJ2-6; unclear D gene. V was cut by 6 bases and J by 0 bases, with 9 bases left in between. In germline, CDR1 is MNHEY, CDR2 SVGEGT. The CDR3 is made up of 15 amino acids.

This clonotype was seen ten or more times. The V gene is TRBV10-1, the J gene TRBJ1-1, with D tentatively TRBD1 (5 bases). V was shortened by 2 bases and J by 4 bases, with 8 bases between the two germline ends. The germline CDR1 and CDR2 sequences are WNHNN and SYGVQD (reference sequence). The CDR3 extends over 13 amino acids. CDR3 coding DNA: TGCGCCAGCAGTGAGGACGGGACCACTGAAGCTTTCTTT. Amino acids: CASSEDGTTEAFF.

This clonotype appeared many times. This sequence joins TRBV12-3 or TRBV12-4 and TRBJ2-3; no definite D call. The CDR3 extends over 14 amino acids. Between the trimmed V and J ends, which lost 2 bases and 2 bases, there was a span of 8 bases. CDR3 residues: CASSLRQHTDTQYF. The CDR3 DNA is TGTGCCAGCAGTTTAAGGCAGCACACAGATACGCAGTATTTT.

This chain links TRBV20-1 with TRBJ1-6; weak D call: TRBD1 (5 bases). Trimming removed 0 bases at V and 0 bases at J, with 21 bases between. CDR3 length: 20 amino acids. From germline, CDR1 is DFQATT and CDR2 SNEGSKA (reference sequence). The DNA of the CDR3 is TGCAGTGCTAGAGATCGGGGACGGGGCCTTGTTGGCTCCTATAATTCACCCCTCCACTTT. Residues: CSARDRGRGLVGSYNSPLHF.

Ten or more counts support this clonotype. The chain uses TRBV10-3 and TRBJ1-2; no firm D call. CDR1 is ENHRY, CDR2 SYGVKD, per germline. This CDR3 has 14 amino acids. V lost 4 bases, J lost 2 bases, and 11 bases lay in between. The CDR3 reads CAISVSSLNYGYTF. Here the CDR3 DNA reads TGTGCCATCAGTGTTAGCAGTTTGAACTATGGCTACACCTTC.

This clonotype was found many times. Written as DNA, the CDR3 is TGTGCCAGCAGCCTCAAGAGGTGGGGTTTATGGGAGCAGTACGTC. This encodes CASSLKRWGLWEQYV. V gene TRBV7-8 combines with J gene TRBJ2-7; D gene unclear. CDR1 is SGHVS, CDR2 FQNEAQ, per germline. Trimming shortened V by 5 bases and J by 7 bases, and 21 bases separated the two germline ends. This CDR3 has 15 amino acids.

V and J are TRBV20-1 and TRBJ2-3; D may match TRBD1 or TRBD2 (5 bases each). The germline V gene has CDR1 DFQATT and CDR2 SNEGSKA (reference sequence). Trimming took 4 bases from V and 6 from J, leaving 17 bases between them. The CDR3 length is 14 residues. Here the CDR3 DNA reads TGCAGTGCTACGTGGGACGGACATAGTGATACGCAGTATTTT. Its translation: CSATWDGHSDTQYF.

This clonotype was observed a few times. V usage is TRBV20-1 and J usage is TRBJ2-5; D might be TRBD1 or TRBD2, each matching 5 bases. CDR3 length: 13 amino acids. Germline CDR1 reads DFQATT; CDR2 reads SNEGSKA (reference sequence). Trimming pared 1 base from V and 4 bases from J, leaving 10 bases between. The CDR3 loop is CSARGGSPETQYF. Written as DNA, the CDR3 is TGCAGTGCTAGAGGGGGGAGCCCAGAGACCCAGTACTTC.

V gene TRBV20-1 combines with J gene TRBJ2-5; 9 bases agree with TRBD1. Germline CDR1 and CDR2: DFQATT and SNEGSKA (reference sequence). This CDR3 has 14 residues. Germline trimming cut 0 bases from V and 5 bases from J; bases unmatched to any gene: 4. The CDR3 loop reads CSARDGTGRETQYF. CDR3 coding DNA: TGCAGTGCTAGAGATGGGACAGGGAGGGAGACCCAGTACTTC.